What follows is one TCR beta chain and its context. These data are taken from a study of blood T cell repertoires in COVID-19. On the study more broadly: From T cells, B-cell-depleted T cells, or PBMCs came the material, which was cDNA or gDNA.

Original handling: Scientists estimated how many nucleated cells there were by amplifying reference gene primers. Repertoires were generated with immunoSEQ multiplex PCR, while TCRdb's copy carries only in-frame clones and drops some. V and J calls and clone size are given by that table; D and trimming were obtained from the DNA. The sample shows over 450,000 clones, roughly 89% of them seen only once. This CDR3 has 14 amino acids. CDR1 and CDR2 (germline): SGHRS, YFSETQ. The V gene lost 0 bases and the J gene lost 8 bases, with 14 bases spanning the gap. The genes are TRBV5-1 and TRBJ1-2; D perhaps matches TRBD1 (6 bases). This receptor was obtained from a man between 18 and 29 years old with COVID-19, enrolled during active disease. What was sequenced was peripheral blood. This chain's CDR3 is CASSLDGGLEGYTF. CDR3 nucleotides: TGCGCCAGCAGCTTGGACGGGGGGCTCGAGGGCTACACCTTC. The full variable domain, its missing parts supplied by reference TRBV5-1 and TRBJ1-2, is KAGVTQTPRYLIKTRGQQVTLSCSPISGHRSVSWYQQTPGQGLQFLFEYFSETQRNKGNFPGRFSGRQFSNSRSEMNVSTLELGDSALYLCASSLDGGLEGYTFGSGTRLTVV.